These 29 T cell receptor beta chains originate from one sample sequenced in a study of shared clonotypes between healthy human individuals (dated by TCRdb to 2020 to 2022). Library preparation employed the immunoSEQ multiplex PCR assay. TCRdb carries this immuneACCESS record with in-frame sequences only. Its versions omit some clonotypes, under half of them owing to an unresolved V gene in the studies checked, with the rest unexplained. A total of about 1.1 million clones appear in this sample, approximately 77% of them only once. Clones ranked in the top ten supply 0.89% of the sample. Source material: memory CD4+ T cells from PBMCs. Interpreted using the paper, the cell subset or site label stands for: CD45RA-negative fraction. These receptors originate from a man younger than 35 in good health. Some clones in this sample may be carry-over from other donors' samples.

The chain is built from TRBV14 and TRBJ2-7; D is undetermined. CDR1 and CDR2 (germline): SGHDN, FVKESK. This CDR3 has 16 residues. Trimming removed 4 bases at V and 3 bases at J, with 19 bases between. CDR3 coding DNA: TGTGCCAGCAGCCCACCCGGGCAGGCCGCCGGCTACGAGCAGTACTTC. Amino acids: CASSPPGQAAGYEQYF.

This clone has just one count. The chain recombines TRBV27 with TRBJ2-1; 9 bases align to TRBD2. After removal of 4 bases from V and 0 bases from J, the junction contained 7 bases not matched to a gene. This CDR3 has 17 amino acids. Germline V lookup: CDR1 MNHEY, CDR2 SMNVEV (reference sequence). CDR3 DNA: TGTGCCAGCAGTTCCCGGACTAGCGCAAGCTCCTACAATGAGCAGTTCTTC. It yields the protein CASSSRTSASSYNEQFF.

About this clone: The germline gene is not matched at one end of the junction; a read error may be the cause. V is TRBV28 and J is TRBJ1-4; 9 nucleotides match TRBD1. The CDR3 is made up of 15 amino acids. Germline V lookup: CDR1 MDHEN, CDR2 SYDVKM. As DNA, the CDR3 is TGTGCCAGCAGGTTATCACAGGGGGCAGGTGAAAAACTGTTTTTT. Its translation is CASRLSQGAGEKLFF.

The chain uses TRBV28 and TRBJ1-2; a weak D match, TRBD1 (5 bases). The CDR3 totals 13 residues. V was clipped by 3 bases and J by 7 bases, with 12 bases between them. Per the germline V gene, CDR1 is MDHEN and CDR2 is SYDVKM. The CDR3 bases are TGTGCCAGCAGTTTGTGGGGGTCTAGTGGCTACACCTTC. Encoded protein: CASSLWGSSGYTF.

V is TRBV5-1 and J is TRBJ2-1, with 7 bases aligning to TRBD1. Trimming took 3 bases from V and 8 from J; bases not matched to a gene: 17. The germline CDR1 and CDR2 sequences are SGHRS and YFSETQ. The CDR3 spans 17 residues. The CDR3 DNA is TGCGCCAGCAGCTACATTCCCACAGGGGTCTCTTATGATGAGCAGTTCTTC. It codes for CASSYIPTGVSYDEQFF.

This rearrangement joins TRBV10-1 to TRBJ2-1; possibly TRBD2 for D (5 bases). The CDR3 runs to 17 residues. The V gene's germline CDR1 is WNHNN and CDR2 SYGVQD (reference sequence). Trimming cost V 0 bases and J 5 bases, with 17 bases left between them. The CDR3 here is CASSESSRGVFDNEQFF. The DNA of the CDR3 is TGCGCCAGCAGTGAGTCGAGTCGGGGTGTCTTCGACAATGAGCAGTTCTTC.

The chain uses TRBV18 and TRBJ1-3; tentative D call: TRBD1 (5 bases). Trimming removed 5 bases at V and 4 bases at J, with 9 bases between. The CDR3 covers 13 residues. Germline CDR1 reads KGHSH; CDR2 reads LQKENI. Here the CDR3 reads CASSTDSGNTIYF. CDR3 nucleotide sequence: TGTGCCAGCTCAACCGACAGCGGAAACACCATATATTTT.

This clone was recorded at least ten times. The V call is TRBV19, the J call TRBJ2-2; 10 bases fit TRBD2. With 2 bases clipped from V and 4 bases from J, the junction kept 1 base outside the gene matches. This CDR3 spans 15 amino acids. Germline V gives CDR1 LNHDA, CDR2 SQIVND (reference sequence). CDR3 nucleotides: TGTGCCAGTAGTATAAAGCGGGGGGGCACCGGGGAGCTGTTTTTT. It codes for CASSIKRGGTGELFF.

This chain connects TRBV27 to TRBJ2-7; D tentatively fits TRBD1 or TRBD2 (5 bases each). The CDR3 has 13 residues. CDR1 is MNHEY, CDR2 SMNVEV, per germline (reference sequence). The V gene lost 5 bases and the J gene lost 6 bases, with 14 bases spanning the gap. This CDR3 is CASSTQGRLEQYF. DNA for the CDR3: TGTGCCAGCAGTACCCAGGGACGCCTCGAGCAGTACTTC.

V and J are TRBV4-1 and TRBJ2-2, with 10 bases fitting TRBD1. CDR3 size: 14 residues. CDR1 MGHRA and CDR2 YSYEKL come from the germline V gene. The V segment lost 9 bases and the J segment 4 bases; nucleotides outside the gene matches: 5. The CDR3 DNA follows: TGCGCCAGTACGAGGACAGGGGGCACCGGGGAGCTGTTTTTT. It yields the protein CASTRTGGTGELFF.

This clone was detected only once. Other nucleotide sequences in the sample specify the same CDR3. The rearrangement links TRBV9 to TRBJ2-1; D perhaps matches TRBD2 (6 bases). Trimming removed 2 bases at V and 0 bases at J, with 9 bases between. Germline lookup yields CDR1 SGDLS and CDR2 YYNGEE. This CDR3 is 15 amino acids long. The DNA of the CDR3 is TGTGCCAGCAGCGTGGGCGGGACCTCCTACAATGAGCAGTTCTTC. Amino acids: CASSVGGTSYNEQFF.

A note on this clone: This sample includes further DNA sequences coding for the same CDR3. V gene TRBV28 combines with J gene TRBJ1-4; 9 bases match TRBD1. The CDR3 is made up of 14 amino acids. Trimming at V came to 4 bases and at J to 7 bases, leaving 4 bases not matched to a gene. Germline V lookup: CDR1 MDHEN, CDR2 SYDVKM. CDR3 nucleotides: TGTGCCAGCAGTTCGCCGGGACAGGGTGAAAAACTGTTTTTT. Its protein product is CASSSPGQGEKLFF.

This chain joins TRBV7-3 and TRBJ2-2, with a possible D match to TRBD1 (6 bases). Deletions cut 5 bases from V and 1 base from J, with 14 bases between. The germline V gene has CDR1 SGHTA and CDR2 FQGTGA. The CDR3 loop spans 16 amino acids. In DNA form, the CDR3 reads TGTGCCAGCAGCCCCCGTCCGACAGGGAACACCGGGGAGCTGTTTTTT. Protein product: CASSPRPTGNTGELFF.

V and J are TRBV7-2 and TRBJ1-2; D unresolved. This CDR3 region has 14 residues. With 2 bases removed from V and 5 bases from J, the gap between germline ends came to 12 bases. CDR1 and CDR2 (germline): SGHTA, FQGNSA. In DNA, the CDR3 is TGTGCCAGCAGCTTAAATCCGGACTCGTATGGCTACACCTTC. Amino acid sequence: CASSLNPDSYGYTF.

This clone was picked up one time. J is TRBJ1-1 and V is TRBV7-8; D call uncertain. The germline gives CDR1 SGHVS, CDR2 FQNEAQ. V was clipped by 5 bases and J by 0 bases, with 13 bases between them. The CDR3 spans 15 residues. CDR3 residues: CASSPPSQVNTEAFF. CDR3 bases: TGTGCCAGCAGCCCCCCCAGTCAGGTGAACACTGAAGCTTTCTTT.

The chain uses TRBV27 and TRBJ2-1, with 9 bases lining up with TRBD2. This CDR3 spans 15 amino acids. The trim removed 9 bases at V and 8 bases at J, leaving 14 bases unmatched. Germline V gives CDR1 MNHEY, CDR2 SMNVEV (reference sequence). The CDR3 reads CASTLGASGIYEQFF. CDR3 nucleotides: TGTGCCAGTACCCTTGGCGCTAGCGGGATCTATGAGCAGTTCTTC.

This clone occurred a few times. This chain uses TRBV19 with TRBJ1-1, with D perhaps matching TRBD1 (6 bases). From germline, CDR1 is LNHDA and CDR2 SQIVND (reference sequence). V was trimmed by 3 bases and J by 5 bases, leaving 10 bases between them. The CDR3 has 13 residues. The CDR3 bases are TGTGCCAGTAGTATTCCAGGGGAAACTGAAGCTTTCTTT. Its protein product is CASSIPGETEAFF.

This chain links TRBV5-1 with TRBJ2-3; 7 bases map to TRBD2. The CDR3 is 16 residues long. Germline CDR1 reads SGHRS; CDR2 reads YFSETQ. Trimming at V came to 4 bases and at J to 3 bases, leaving 11 bases not matched to a gene. CDR3 sequence (DNA): TGCGCCAGCAGCGCCGGGCGGCTGGGAGGGACAGATACGCAGTATTTT. This gives the protein CASSAGRLGGTDTQYF.

The chain combines TRBV30 with TRBJ2-3, with D tentatively TRBD1 (5 bases). The CDR3 is made up of 15 amino acids. The ends were cut back, 0 bases at V and 3 bases at J, with 13 bases in the middle. CDR1 is GTSNPN and CDR2 is SVGIG in the germline V gene (reference sequence). CDR3 sequence: CAWSVRTGVTDTQYF. DNA of the CDR3: TGTGCCTGGAGTGTACGCACAGGAGTAACAGATACGCAGTATTTT.

The gene calls are TRBV27 and TRBJ1-2; no reliable D call. The CDR3 extends over 13 amino acids. Trimming took 5 bases from V and 5 from J, leaving 12 bases between them. Germline CDR1 MNHEY, CDR2 SMNVEV (reference sequence). CDR3 residues: CASSRSRLYGYTF. Here the CDR3 DNA reads TGTGCCAGCAGTAGGAGCAGGCTGTATGGCTACACCTTC.

J is TRBJ2-7 and V is TRBV9, with 10 bases aligning to TRBD1. The trim removed 3 bases at V and 7 bases at J, leaving 7 bases unmatched. CDR3 size: 14 residues. Germline CDR1 SGDLS, CDR2 YYNGEE. In DNA, the CDR3 is TGTGCCAGCAGCGCCGGGACAGGGGTCGGGGAGCAGTACTTC. This encodes CASSAGTGVGEQYF.

With respect to this clone: This may come from a read error, since a much larger clone is one base off. The J gene is TRBJ1-2, the V gene TRBV9; TRBD1 matches at 7 bases. V shed 4 bases and J 4 bases; nucleotides not matched to a gene: 4. The CDR3 loop spans 13 amino acids. The germline V gene encodes CDR1 SGDLS and CDR2 YYNGEE. The chain's CDR3 is CASSPGQTYGYTF. In nucleotides, the CDR3 is TGTGCCAGCAGCCCGGGACAGACCTATGGCTACACCTTC.

The chain employs TRBV7-3 and TRBJ2-2; 7 nucleotides agree with TRBD2. The CDR3 is 17 residues long. The V segment lost 6 bases and the J segment 7 bases; nucleotides outside the gene matches: 17. Germline values: CDR1 SGHTA, CDR2 FQGTGA. The CDR3 reads CASSHAAASGRVGELFF. The DNA for the CDR3 is TGTGCCAGCAGTCACGCCGCGGCTAGCGGTCGGGTCGGGGAGCTGTTTTTT.

The chain has TRBV7-9 and TRBJ2-7; perhaps TRBD1 as D (6 bases). Trimming removed 2 bases at V and 6 bases at J, with 8 bases between. The CDR3 covers 12 residues. The germline gives CDR1 SEHNR, CDR2 FQNEAQ (reference sequence). The CDR3 DNA reads as TGTGCCAGCAGCTTAATAGGGGGCGAGCAGTACTTC. Protein: CASSLIGGEQYF.

This clone occurred many times. The chain joins TRBV19 to TRBJ2-2; 10 bases agree with TRBD2. The CDR3 is 17 residues long. Germline CDR1 and CDR2: LNHDA and SQIVND (reference sequence). The junction had 6 bases not matched to a gene; V was cut back by 1 base and J by 4 bases. CDR3 residues: CASSIVASGRATGELFF. The CDR3 DNA is TGTGCCAGTAGTATAGTCGCGAGCGGGAGGGCCACCGGGGAGCTGTTTTTT.

This clone was found a few times. The genes are TRBV7-9 and TRBJ2-7, with TRBD1 identical over 9 bases. V was pared by 8 bases and J by 5 bases, with 7 bases of the junction left unmatched. CDR3 length: 13 residues. Per the germline V gene, CDR1 is SEHNR and CDR2 is FQNEAQ (reference sequence). The CDR3 DNA is TGTGCCAGCTCAGGACAGGGGACCCACGAGCAGTACTTC. Translating gives CASSGQGTHEQYF.

This chain joins TRBV12-5 and TRBJ1-3; D unresolved. The germline CDR1 and CDR2 sequences are LGHNT and FRNRAP. This CDR3 is built from 13 residues. The V end was cut by 0 bases, the J end by 4 bases, with 4 bases between. The CDR3 coding sequence is TGTGCTAGTGGTTTGGTTGGAGGAAACACCATATATTTT. Amino acid sequence: CASGLVGGNTIYF.

This sequence joins TRBV7-9 and TRBJ2-2, with a tentative D call TRBD1 (5 bases). Looked up from germline, CDR1 is SEHNR and CDR2 is FQNEAQ (reference sequence). Trimming pared 4 bases from V and 6 bases from J, leaving 9 bases between. This CDR3 is 13 amino acids long. This CDR3 is CASSSWGAGELFF. For the CDR3, the DNA is TGTGCCAGCAGCTCCTGGGGCGCCGGGGAGCTGTTTTTT.

This clone showed up just a few times. The chain recombines TRBV7-2 with TRBJ2-7; TRBD1 matches 7 bases. Per germline, CDR1 SGHTA and CDR2 FQGNSA. V lost 1 base to trimming and J lost 3 bases; unmatched junction nucleotides: 6. This CDR3 region has 15 residues. This chain's CDR3 is CASSLDPGQNYEQYF. DNA of the CDR3: TGTGCCAGCAGCTTAGATCCGGGACAGAACTACGAGCAGTACTTC. The full variable domain, with the rest looked up from reference TRBV7-2 and TRBJ2-7, is GAGVSQSPSNKVTEKGKDVELRCDPISGHTALYWYRQSLGQGLEFLIYFQGNSAPDKSGLPSDRFSAERTGGSVSTLTIQRTQQEDSAVYLCASSLDPGQNYEQYFGPGTRLTVT.